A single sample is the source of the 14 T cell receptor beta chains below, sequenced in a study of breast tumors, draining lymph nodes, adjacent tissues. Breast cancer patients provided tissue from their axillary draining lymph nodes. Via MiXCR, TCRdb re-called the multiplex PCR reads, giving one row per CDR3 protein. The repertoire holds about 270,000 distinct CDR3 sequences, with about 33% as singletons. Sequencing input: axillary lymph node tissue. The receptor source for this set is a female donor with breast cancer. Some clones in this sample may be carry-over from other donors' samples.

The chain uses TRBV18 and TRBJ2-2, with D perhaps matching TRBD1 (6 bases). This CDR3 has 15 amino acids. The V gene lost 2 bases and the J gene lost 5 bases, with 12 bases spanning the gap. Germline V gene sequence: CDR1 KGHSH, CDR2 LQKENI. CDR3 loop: CASSPTTGTTGELFF. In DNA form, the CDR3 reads TGTGCCAGCTCACCAACGACAGGAACTACCGGGGAGCTGTTTTTT.

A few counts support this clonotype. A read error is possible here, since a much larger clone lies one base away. The CDR3 region is CASGFESVGGAGDSPLHF. For the CDR3, the DNA is TGTGCTAGTGGTTTCGAGAGTGTGGGGGGCGCGGGTGATTCACCCCTCCACTTT. This chain links TRBV12-5 with TRBJ1-6; possible D gene TRBD1, 6 bases. Germline lookup yields CDR1 LGHNT and CDR2 FRNRAP. V lost 3 bases and J 8 bases, leaving 23 bases between the germline ends. The CDR3 loop spans 18 amino acids.

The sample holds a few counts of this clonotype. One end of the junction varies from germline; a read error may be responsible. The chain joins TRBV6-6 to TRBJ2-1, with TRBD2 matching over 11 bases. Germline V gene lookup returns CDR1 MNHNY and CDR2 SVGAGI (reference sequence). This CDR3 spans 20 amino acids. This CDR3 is CASSHSTASGRNRAYNEQFF. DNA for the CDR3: TGTGCCAGCAGTCACTCGACGGCTAGCGGGAGGAACCGGGCCTACAATGAGCAGTTCTTC.

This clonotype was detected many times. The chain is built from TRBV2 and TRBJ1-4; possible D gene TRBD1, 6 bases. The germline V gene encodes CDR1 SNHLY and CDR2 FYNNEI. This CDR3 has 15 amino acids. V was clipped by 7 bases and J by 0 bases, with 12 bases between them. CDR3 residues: CASIQDRTTNEKLFF. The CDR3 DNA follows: TGTGCCAGCATCCAAGACAGGACAACTAATGAAAAACTGTTTTTT.

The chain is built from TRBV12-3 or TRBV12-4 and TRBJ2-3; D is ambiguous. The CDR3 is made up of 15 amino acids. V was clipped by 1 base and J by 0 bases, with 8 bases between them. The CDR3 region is CASSLGQASTDTQYF. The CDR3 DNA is TGTGCCAGCAGTTTAGGCCAGGCTAGCACAGATACGCAGTATTTT.

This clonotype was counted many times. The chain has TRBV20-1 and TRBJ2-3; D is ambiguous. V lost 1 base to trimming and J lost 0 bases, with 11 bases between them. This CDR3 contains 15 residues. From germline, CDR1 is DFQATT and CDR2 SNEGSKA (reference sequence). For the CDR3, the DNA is TGCAGTGCTAGAGTTCCGACTGGTAGCACAGATACGCAGTATTTT. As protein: CSARVPTGSTDTQYF.

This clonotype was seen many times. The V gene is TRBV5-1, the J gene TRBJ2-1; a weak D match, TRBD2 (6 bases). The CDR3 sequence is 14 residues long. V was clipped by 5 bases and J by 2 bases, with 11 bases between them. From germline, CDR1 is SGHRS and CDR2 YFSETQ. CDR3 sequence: CASSGGNTYNEQFF. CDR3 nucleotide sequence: TGCGCCAGCAGTGGCGGGAACACCTACAATGAGCAGTTCTTC.

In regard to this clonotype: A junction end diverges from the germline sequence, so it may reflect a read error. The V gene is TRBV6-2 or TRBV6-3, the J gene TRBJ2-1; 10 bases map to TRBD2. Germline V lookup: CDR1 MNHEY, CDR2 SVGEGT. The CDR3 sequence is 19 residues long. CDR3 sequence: CASSHSKASGSLSYNERFF. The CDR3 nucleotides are TGTGCCAGCAGTCACTCGAAGGCTAGCGGGAGTCTTTCCTACAATGAGCGGTTCTTC.

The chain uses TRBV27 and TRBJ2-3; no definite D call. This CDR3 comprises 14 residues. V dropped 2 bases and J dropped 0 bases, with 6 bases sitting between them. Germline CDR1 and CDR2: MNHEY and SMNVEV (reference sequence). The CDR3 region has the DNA TGTGCCAGCAGTTTAAGGCTAAGCACAGATACGCAGTATTTT. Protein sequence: CASSLRLSTDTQYF.

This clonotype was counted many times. CDR3 in amino acids: CASSRVLGGGELFF. DNA of the CDR3: TGTGCCAGCAGTAGGGTGCTCGGAGGCGGGGAGCTGTTTTTT. The chain joins TRBV6-1 to TRBJ2-2; D possibly corresponds to TRBD2 (5 bases). The CDR3 is 14 residues long. Germline V CDR1 and CDR2: MNHNS, SASEGT. Trimming removed 5 bases at V and 7 bases at J, with 14 bases between.

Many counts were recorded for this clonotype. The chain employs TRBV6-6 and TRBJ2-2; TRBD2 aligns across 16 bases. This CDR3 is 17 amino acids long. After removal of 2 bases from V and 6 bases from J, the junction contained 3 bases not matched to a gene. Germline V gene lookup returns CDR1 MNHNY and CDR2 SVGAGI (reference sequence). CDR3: CASSYPGLAGGAGELFF. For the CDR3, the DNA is TGTGCCAGCAGTTACCCGGGACTAGCGGGAGGGGCCGGGGAGCTGTTTTTT.

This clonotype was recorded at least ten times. This CDR3 is CSAQARRDAQETQYF. For the CDR3, the DNA is TGCAGTGCTCAAGCGAGACGGGACGCTCAAGAGACCCAGTACTTC. The chain has TRBV20-1 and TRBJ2-5, with D possibly called TRBD1 or TRBD2 (5 bases each). Germline values: CDR1 DFQATT, CDR2 SNEGSKA (reference sequence). The CDR3 has 15 residues. V was cut by 5 bases and J by 2 bases, with 18 bases left in between.

CDR3 bases: TGTGCCATCAGACCCGGGACAGGAAGGACAGATACGCAGTATTTT. Its protein product is CAIRPGTGRTDTQYF. V and J are TRBV10-3 and TRBJ2-3; 8 nucleotides match TRBD1. J gave up 3 bases and V 6 bases, and 8 bases lay outside the gene matches. This CDR3 spans 15 amino acids. Germline lookup yields CDR1 ENHRY and CDR2 SYGVKD.

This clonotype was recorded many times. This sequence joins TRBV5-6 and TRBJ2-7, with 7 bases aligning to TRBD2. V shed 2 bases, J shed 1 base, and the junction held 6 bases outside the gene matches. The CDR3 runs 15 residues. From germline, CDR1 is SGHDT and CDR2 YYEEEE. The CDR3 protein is CASSFGGLTSYEQYF. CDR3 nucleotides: TGTGCCAGCAGCTTTGGGGGACTAACATCCTACGAGCAGTACTTC.